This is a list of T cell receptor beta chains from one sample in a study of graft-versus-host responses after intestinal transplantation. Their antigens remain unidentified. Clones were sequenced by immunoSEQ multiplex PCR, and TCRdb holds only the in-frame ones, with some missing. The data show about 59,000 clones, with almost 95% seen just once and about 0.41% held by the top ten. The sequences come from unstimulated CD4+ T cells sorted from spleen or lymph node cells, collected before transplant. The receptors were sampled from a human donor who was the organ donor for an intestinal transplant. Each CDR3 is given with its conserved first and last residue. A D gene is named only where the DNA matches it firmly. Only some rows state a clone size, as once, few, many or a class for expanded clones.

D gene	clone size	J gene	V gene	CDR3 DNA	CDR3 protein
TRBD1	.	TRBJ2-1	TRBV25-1	TGTGCCAGCAGTGACCCGGGACAGGGGGGCAATGAGCAGTTCTTC	CASSDPGQGGNEQFF
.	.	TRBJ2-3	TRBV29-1	TGCAGCGTCGCCGGCCCGGGGATCACAGATACGCAGTATTTT	CSVAGPGITDTQYF
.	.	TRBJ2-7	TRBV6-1	TGTGCCAGCAGGGAACCGGGGTACGTTTACGAGCAGTACTTC	CASREPGYVYEQYF
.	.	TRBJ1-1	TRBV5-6	TGTGCCAGCAGTTTTTTCGACAGGTGGACTGAAGCTTTCTTT	CASSFFDRWTEAFF
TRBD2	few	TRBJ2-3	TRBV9	TGTGCCAGCAGCGTAGCCCTAGCGGGGGGGGAAGATACGCAGTATTTT	CASSVALAGGEDTQYF
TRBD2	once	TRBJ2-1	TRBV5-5	TGTGCCAGCAGCTATAGCGGGGGACTTTACAATGAGCAGTTCTTC	CASSYSGGLYNEQFF
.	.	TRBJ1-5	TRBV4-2	TGTGCCAGCAGCCAAGATGACGGTCAGCCCCAGCATTTT	CASSQDDGQPQHF
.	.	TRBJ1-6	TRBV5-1	TGCGCCAGCAGCAGGGAGACAGAGTATAATTCACCCCTCCACTTT	CASSRETEYNSPLHF
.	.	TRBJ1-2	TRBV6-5	TGTGCCAGCAAAAGAGCTAACTATGGCTACACCTTC	CASKRANYGYTF
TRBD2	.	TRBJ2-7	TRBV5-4	TGTGCCAGCTCAGGGACTAGCGGGGGAAAGAGCGAGCAGTACTTC	CASSGTSGGKSEQYF
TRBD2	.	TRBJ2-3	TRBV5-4	TGTGCCAGCAGCTTGCGACTAGCGGGGGACACAGATACGCAGTATTTT	CASSLRLAGDTDTQYF
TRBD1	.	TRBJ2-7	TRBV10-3	TGTGCCATCAGTGAGGGGGGACAGAGTAAGCAGTACTTC	CAISEGGQSKQYF
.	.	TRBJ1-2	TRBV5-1	TGCGCCAGCAGCTTGGCCAGGAAAGGAAGCTATGGCTACACCTTC	CASSLARKGSYGYTF
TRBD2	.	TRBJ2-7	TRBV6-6	TGTGCCAGCCAGCTCCTAGCGGGGCTATACGAGCAGTACTTC	CASQLLAGLYEQYF
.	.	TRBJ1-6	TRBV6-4	TGTGCCAGCAGTACAGTGCTGAATTCACCCCTCCACTTT	CASSTVLNSPLHF
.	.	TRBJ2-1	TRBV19	TGTGCCAGTAGTATAATAGCCAGGGGACCCTACAATGAGCAGTTCTTC	CASSIIARGPYNEQFF
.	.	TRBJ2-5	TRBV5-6	TGTGCCAGCAGCCTACAGGGACCCCAAGAGACCCAGTACTTC	CASSLQGPQETQYF
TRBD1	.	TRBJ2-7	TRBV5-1	TGCGCCAGCAGCGGGGGACAGGGAGGCGAGCAGTACTTC	CASSGGQGGEQYF
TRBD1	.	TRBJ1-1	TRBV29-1	TGCAGCGTTGCTTCAGACAGGGGAGCTTTCTTT	CSVASDRGAFF
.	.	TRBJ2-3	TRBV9	TGTGCCAGCAGCGGCGGAATTCAGGGCTCTCTCACAGATACGCAGTATTTT	CASSGGIQGSLTDTQYF
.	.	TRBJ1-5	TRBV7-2	TGTGCCAGCAGCTTAACAGGGATAAATCAGCCCCAGCATTTT	CASSLTGINQPQHF
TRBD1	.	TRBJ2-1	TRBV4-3	TGCGCCAGCAGCCAACTTGGACAGGGCAACAATGAGCAGTTCTTC	CASSQLGQGNNEQFF
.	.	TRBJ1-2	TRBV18	TGTGCCAGCTCACCACCGGGCGGAAATGGCTACACCTTC	CASSPPGGNGYTF
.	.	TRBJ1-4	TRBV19	TGTGCCAGTAGTTTTACAGGCGCAACTAATGAAAAACTGTTTTTT	CASSFTGATNEKLFF
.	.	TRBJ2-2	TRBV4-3	TGCGCCAGCAGCCAAGCCGCAGCTAACACCGGGGAGCTGTTTTTT	CASSQAAANTGELFF
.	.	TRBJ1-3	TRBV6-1	TGTGCCAGCAGAGATGGTCACTTGTTTTATAACACCATATATTTT	CASRDGHLFYNTIYF
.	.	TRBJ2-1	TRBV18	TGTGCCAGCTCGGCAGGGGTTTGGGGGGCCATCGGGAATGAGCAGTTCTTC	CASSAGVWGAIGNEQFF
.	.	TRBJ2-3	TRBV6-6	TGTGCCAGCAGTTACCAAGGACGACTCACAGATACGCAGTATTTT	CASSYQGRLTDTQYF
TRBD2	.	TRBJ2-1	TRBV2	TGTGCCAGCAGCAAGCAGGCGGGGGGGCTCAATGAGCAGTTCTTC	CASSKQAGGLNEQFF
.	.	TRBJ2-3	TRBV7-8	TGTGCCAGCAGCTTAAGCACAGATACGCAGTATTTT	CASSLSTDTQYF
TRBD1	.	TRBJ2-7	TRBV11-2	TGTGCCAGCAGCTTAGGGACAGGTTCCTACGAGCAGTACTTC	CASSLGTGSYEQYF
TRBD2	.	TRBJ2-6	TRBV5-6	TGTGCCAGCAGTCGTGGGACTAGTTCCTTTGGGGCCAACGTCCTGACTTTC	CASSRGTSSFGANVLTF
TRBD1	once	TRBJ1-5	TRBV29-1	TGCAGCGTTGTTGGGGGTCACAGGGGTCGTCAGCCCCAGCATTTT	CSVVGGHRGRQPQHF
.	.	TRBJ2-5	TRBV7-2	TGTGCCAGCAGCCAACGTGTCGGGACCCAAGAGACCCAGTACTTC	CASSQRVGTQETQYF
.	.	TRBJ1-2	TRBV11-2	TGTGCCAGCACCCCAGGTGCCCCTACGGGCTATGGCTACACCTTC	CASTPGAPTGYGYTF
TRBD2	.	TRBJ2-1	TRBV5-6	TGTGCCAGCAGCTCATTAGCGGGGTGGTATCCGGCCTACAATGAGCAGTTCTTC	CASSSLAGWYPAYNEQFF
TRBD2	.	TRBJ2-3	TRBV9	TGTGCCAGCAGCGTAGACCCCACTAGCGGGGGGACCTACACAGATACGCAGTATTTT	CASSVDPTSGGTYTDTQYF
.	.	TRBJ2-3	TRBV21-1	TGTGCCAGCAGCAAAGGGGGACCGCTAACAGATACGCAGTATTTT	CASSKGGPLTDTQYF
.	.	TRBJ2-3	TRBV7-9	TGTGCCAGCAGCTTAGCGCTGGGCGGGGCCACAGATACGCAGTATTTT	CASSLALGGATDTQYF
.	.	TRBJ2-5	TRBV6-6	TGTGCCAGCAGTTACCCCCGTCAGGGGCGAACCCAGTACTTC	CASSYPRQGRTQYF
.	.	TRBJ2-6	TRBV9	TGTGCCAGCGCACTCTCTGGGGCCAACGTCCTGACTTTC	CASALSGANVLTF
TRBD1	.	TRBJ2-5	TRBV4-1	TGCGCCAGCAGCCAGGGACAGGGTCGAACTAGGCGGGAGACCCAGTACTTC	CASSQGQGRTRRETQYF
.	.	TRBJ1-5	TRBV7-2	TGTGCCAGCAGTCGGGGGTGGAATCAGCCCCAGCATTTT	CASSRGWNQPQHF
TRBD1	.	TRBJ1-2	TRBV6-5	TGTGCCAGTCGCCCAGCCCACAGGGGCTATGGCTACACCTTC	CASRPAHRGYGYTF
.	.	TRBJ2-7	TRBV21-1	TGTGCCAGCAGCAAGTTAGGGGGCCGCGAGCAGTACTTC	CASSKLGGREQYF
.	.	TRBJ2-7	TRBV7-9	TGTGCCAGCAGCTTAGTAAACTTAGGCGAGCAGTACTTC	CASSLVNLGEQYF
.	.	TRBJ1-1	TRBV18	TGTGCCAGCTCACCACCTAGGACCAGGGGCACTGAAGCTTTCTTT	CASSPPRTRGTEAFF
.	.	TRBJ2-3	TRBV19	TGTGCCAGTAGTATCCCGGGGGCAGGCACAGATACGCAGTATTTT	CASSIPGAGTDTQYF
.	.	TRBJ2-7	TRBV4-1	TGCGCCAGCAGCCCTGTCTGGGGACCAACCTACGAGCAGTACTTC	CASSPVWGPTYEQYF
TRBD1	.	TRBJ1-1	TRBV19	TGTGCCAGTAGTCCAAGACAGGGGGCGCTGACTGAAGCTTTCTTT	CASSPRQGALTEAFF
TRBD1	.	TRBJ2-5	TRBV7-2	TGTGCCAGCAGCTTAGACAGGGGAATTTTTGTGGCCCAGTACTTC	CASSLDRGIFVAQYF
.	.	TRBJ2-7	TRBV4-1	TGCGCCAGCAGCCAAGGGGGGACCTCCTACGAGCAGTACTTC	CASSQGGTSYEQYF
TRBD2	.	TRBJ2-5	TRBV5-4	TGTGCCAGCAGCTTGGAGACCGGGACTATAGAGACCCAGTACTTC	CASSLETGTIETQYF
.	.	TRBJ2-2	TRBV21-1	TGTGCCAGCAGCAAAAGGGGGGGGAACACCGGGGAGCTGTTTTTT	CASSKRGGNTGELFF
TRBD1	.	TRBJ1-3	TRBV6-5	TGTGCCAGCAGTCCTCGGACAGGGGGAAACACCATATATTTT	CASSPRTGGNTIYF